This is a list of T cell receptor beta chains from one sample in a study of blood T cell repertoires in COVID-19. The repertoire was sequenced with immunoSEQ multiplex PCR; TCRdb's copy has only in-frame clones and lacks some. The data contain 150,000 to 200,000 clones, roughly 90% of them seen just once; the ten biggest clones take up about 6.6%. The source material was PBMCs or T cells enriched from blood (not recorded which). The origin of the receptors is a woman in her forties or fifties who had recovered from COVID-19. CDR3s include the opening cysteine and the closing phenylalanine or tryptophan. A D gene is named only where the DNA matches it firmly. Not every row has a clone size; where given, it reads once, few, many or a size class.

>NA|NA|TRBJ1-1|TRBV11-3
CASSPARGGGTEAFF
TGTGCCAGCAGCCCCGCACGGGGGGGAGGGACTGAAGCTTTCTTT
>TRBD2|few|TRBJ2-1|TRBV7-2
CASSLTSGGPGEQFF
TGTGCCAGCAGCTTAACTAGCGGGGGCCCCGGGGAGCAGTTCTTC
>NA|NA|TRBJ2-7|TRBV9
CASSVDGTTSYEQYF
TGTGCCAGCAGCGTAGATGGGACAACTAGCTACGAGCAGTACTTC
>TRBD1|NA|TRBJ2-7|TRBV5-4
CASRSKATGQRNVHEQYF
TGTGCCAGCAGGTCTAAAGCGACGGGACAGAGAAATGTTCACGAGCAGTACTTC
>TRBD1|NA|TRBJ1-2|TRBV5-1
CASSPNTGDEYGYTF
TGCGCCAGCAGCCCCAATACAGGGGACGAGTATGGCTACACCTTC
>TRBD1|NA|TRBJ1-2|TRBV18
CASSSIQGADGYTF
TGTGCCAGCTCATCTATTCAGGGGGCAGATGGCTACACCTTC
>TRBD1|NA|TRBJ2-7|TRBV2
CASSRRDRAAYEQYF
TGTGCCAGCAGTCGCCGGGACAGGGCCGCCTACGAGCAGTACTTC
>NA|NA|TRBJ1-4|TRBV18
CASSSRGKDEKLFF
TGTGCCAGCTCCTCACGGGGAAAAGATGAAAAACTGTTTTTT
>TRBD2|NA|TRBJ2-7|TRBV11-3
CASSQLGRASGPPYEQYF
TGTGCCAGCAGCCAACTAGGACGGGCTAGCGGCCCCCCCTACGAGCAGTACTTC
>TRBD2|NA|TRBJ2-7|TRBV19
CASSELAGPYEQYF
TGTGCCAGTAGTGAACTAGCGGGTCCCTACGAGCAGTACTTC
>TRBD2|NA|TRBJ2-1|TRBV27
CASSLSRRGLAGPKIPNEQFF
TGTGCCAGCAGTTTATCGAGACGTGGACTAGCGGGGCCGAAAATCCCCAATGAGCAGTTCTTC
>NA|NA|TRBJ2-7|TRBV19
CASSRGQSYEQYF
TGTGCCAGTAGTAGAGGACAATCCTACGAGCAGTACTTC
>TRBD2|once|TRBJ2-1|TRBV7-2
CASSLAVAGGYNEQFF
TGTGCCAGCAGCTTAGCCGTCGCGGGGGGGTACAATGAGCAGTTCTTC
>TRBD2|NA|TRBJ2-3|TRBV10-3
CAISEGEGLAGAGDTQYF
TGTGCCATCAGTGAGGGAGAGGGACTAGCGGGGGCTGGGGATACGCAGTATTTT
>NA|NA|TRBJ1-5|TRBV5-8
CASSLGQFGNQPQHF
TGTGCCAGCAGCTTGGGACAGTTCGGCAATCAGCCCCAGCATTTT
>TRBD2|NA|TRBJ2-5|TRBV14
CASSQGAGIVETQYF
TGTGCCAGCAGCCAAGGAGCGGGGATAGTAGAGACCCAGTACTTC
>NA|NA|TRBJ1-1|TRBV7-2
CASSLAANTEAFF
TGTGCCAGCAGCTTAGCAGCGAACACTGAAGCTTTCTTT
>NA|NA|TRBJ1-1|TRBV11-1
CASSHDIGGTEAFF
TGTGCCAGCAGCCATGACATAGGGGGCACTGAAGCTTTCTTT
>NA|NA|TRBJ2-5|TRBV7-8
CASSLGSRQETQYF
TGTGCCAGCAGCTTAGGTTCGCGGCAAGAGACCCAGTACTTC
>NA|NA|TRBJ2-7|TRBV5-4
CASSPGQRKDEQYF
TGTGCCAGCAGCCCCGGACAGAGGAAGGACGAGCAGTACTTC
>NA|few|TRBJ2-3|TRBV5-6
CASSLILPDTQYF
TGTGCCAGCAGCTTGATCCTACCGGATACGCAGTATTTT
>NA|NA|TRBJ1-2|TRBV29-1
CSVWGNYGYTF
TGCAGCGTTTGGGGCAACTATGGCTACACCTTC
>NA|NA|TRBJ2-2|TRBV7-2
CASSLVPGAGELFF
TGTGCCAGCAGCTTAGTCCCGGGTGCCGGGGAGCTGTTTTTT
>TRBD2|NA|TRBJ2-3|TRBV7-3
CASSPISGGNTDTQYF
TGTGCCAGCAGCCCAATTAGCGGGGGAAACACAGATACGCAGTATTTT
>NA|once|TRBJ1-2|TRBV19
CASSGGIVINYGYTF
TGTGCCAGTAGTGGAGGTATAGTGATTAACTATGGCTACACCTTC
>NA|NA|TRBJ2-7|TRBV3-1/TRBV3-2
CASSRPSVREVEQYF
TGTGCCAGCAGCCGCCCCTCGGTCCGGGAAGTCGAGCAGTACTTC
>NA|NA|TRBJ1-6|TRBV19
CASTGTLINSPLHF
TGTGCCAGTACCGGGACATTGATTAATTCACCCCTCCACTTT
>TRBD2|NA|TRBJ2-5|TRBV7-2
CASSILGGGTKETQYF
TGTGCCAGCAGCATTTTAGGCGGAGGGACTAAGGAGACCCAGTACTTC
>NA|NA|TRBJ2-3|TRBV6-5
CASRLASDTQYF
TGTGCCAGCAGACTAGCTAGCGATACGCAGTATTTT
>TRBD2|NA|TRBJ2-1|TRBV19
CASSLASGGADEQFF
TGTGCCAGTAGTCTTGCTAGCGGGGGGGCCGATGAGCAGTTCTTC
>TRBD1|NA|TRBJ1-1|TRBV9
CASSANRGGTEAFF
TGTGCCAGCAGCGCAAACAGGGGAGGCACTGAAGCTTTCTTT
>NA|NA|TRBJ1-1|TRBV7-9
CASSLALNTEAFF
TGTGCCAGCAGCTTAGCCTTGAACACTGAAGCTTTCTTT
>TRBD1|NA|TRBJ2-2|TRBV5-1
CASSSAGTGANTGELFF
TGCGCCAGCAGCTCGGCGGGGACAGGTGCGAACACCGGGGAGCTGTTTTTT
>TRBD1|NA|TRBJ1-5|TRBV4-3
CASSQGAQGQPQHF
TGCGCCAGCAGCCAAGGAGCACAGGGGCAGCCCCAGCATTTT
>NA|NA|TRBJ1-2|TRBV11-2
CASSTRNMRNYGYTF
TGTGCCAGCAGCACCCGGAATATGAGGAACTATGGCTACACCTTC
>TRBD1|NA|TRBJ1-3|TRBV11-2
CASSLVGQANTIYF
TGTGCCAGCAGCTTAGTGGGACAGGCGAACACCATATATTTT
>TRBD1|few|TRBJ2-4|TRBV16
CASSHRTGENIQYF
TGTGCCAGCAGCCATAGGACAGGTGAAAACATTCAGTACTTC
>NA|NA|TRBJ2-6|TRBV2
CAIQISGTGANVLTF
TGTGCCATCCAGATTTCGGGGACTGGGGCCAACGTCCTGACTTTC
>TRBD1|NA|TRBJ1-2|TRBV3-1/TRBV3-2
CASSQTRGLYYGYTF
TGTGCCAGCAGCCAAACCAGGGGGCTTTACTATGGCTACACCTTC
>NA|NA|TRBJ2-3|TRBV19
CASSPGQLTSTDTQYF
TGTGCCAGTAGCCCTGGACAGCTGACTAGCACAGATACGCAGTATTTT
>TRBD1|once|TRBJ2-1|TRBV15
CATSRVTGTGVYNEQFF
TGTGCCACCAGCAGAGTTACCGGGACAGGAGTTTACAATGAGCAGTTCTTC
>TRBD2|NA|TRBJ2-3|TRBV7-8
CASSPYLAGESRQYF
TGTGCCAGCAGCCCGTACCTAGCGGGGGAAAGTAGGCAGTATTTT
>NA|NA|TRBJ2-5|TRBV11-3
CASTFGESGETQYF
TGTGCCAGCACCTTCGGGGAGTCGGGAGAGACCCAGTACTTC
>NA|NA|TRBJ2-7|TRBV7-2
CASSRTSLYEQYF
TGTGCCAGCAGCCGCACTAGCCTCTACGAGCAGTACTTC
>TRBD1|once|TRBJ1-1|TRBV7-2
CASSDTGGGEAFF
TGTGCCAGCAGCGATACAGGGGGCGGTGAAGCTTTCTTT
>NA|NA|TRBJ1-4|TRBV7-9
CASSLRQSNEKLFF
TGTGCCAGCAGCCTCAGACAGAGTAATGAAAAACTGTTTTTT
>TRBD1|NA|TRBJ2-2|TRBV2
CASILQGAGGELFF
TGTGCCAGCATCTTACAGGGGGCCGGCGGGGAGCTGTTTTTT
>NA|NA|TRBJ1-6|TRBV12-3/TRBV12-4
CASSYRDSPLHF
TGTGCCAGCAGTTACAGGGATTCACCCCTCCACTTT
>TRBD2|NA|TRBJ2-3|TRBV19
CATSSGGTDTQYF
TGTGCCACCTCTAGCGGGGGGACAGATACGCAGTATTTT
>NA|NA|TRBJ1-2|TRBV9
CASSVGRGGPYGYTF
TGTGCCAGCAGCGTAGGACGGGGGGGGCCCTATGGCTACACCTTC
>NA|NA|TRBJ1-2|TRBV5-8
CASSLGQEFYGYTF
TGTGCCAGCAGCTTGGGACAGGAGTTCTATGGCTACACCTTC
>TRBD1|NA|TRBJ2-4|TRBV14
CASSLGTVLAKNIQYF
TGTGCCAGCAGCCTGGGGACAGTCTTAGCCAAAAACATTCAGTACTTC
>TRBD2|NA|TRBJ2-5|TRBV6-2/TRBV6-3
CASSYGHPSGAEGTQYF
TGTGCCAGCAGTTACGGCCATCCGAGCGGGGCCGAGGGGACCCAGTACTTC
>TRBD1|NA|TRBJ1-5|TRBV19
CASRRPPGQDNQPQHF
TGTGCCAGTAGGCGTCCCCCGGGACAGGACAATCAGCCCCAGCATTTT
>NA|NA|TRBJ1-1|TRBV14
CASSQQQLLNTEAFF
TGTGCCAGCAGCCAACAACAATTACTGAACACTGAAGCTTTCTTT
>TRBD2|NA|TRBJ2-5|TRBV5-8
CASSTGTSGGQETQYF
TGTGCCAGCAGCACGGGGACTAGCGGGGGGCAAGAGACCCAGTACTTC
>NA|few|TRBJ2-7|TRBV6-5
CASKRYSYEQYF
TGTGCCAGCAAGAGGTACTCCTACGAGCAGTACTTC
>NA|NA|TRBJ2-2|TRBV20-1
CSASYFSTGELFF
TGCAGTGCTAGTTATTTCAGCACCGGGGAGCTGTTTTTT
>NA|NA|TRBJ1-2|TRBV6-2/TRBV6-3
CASSYSSITDGYTF
TGTGCCAGCAGTTACTCGAGCATAACGGATGGCTACACCTTC